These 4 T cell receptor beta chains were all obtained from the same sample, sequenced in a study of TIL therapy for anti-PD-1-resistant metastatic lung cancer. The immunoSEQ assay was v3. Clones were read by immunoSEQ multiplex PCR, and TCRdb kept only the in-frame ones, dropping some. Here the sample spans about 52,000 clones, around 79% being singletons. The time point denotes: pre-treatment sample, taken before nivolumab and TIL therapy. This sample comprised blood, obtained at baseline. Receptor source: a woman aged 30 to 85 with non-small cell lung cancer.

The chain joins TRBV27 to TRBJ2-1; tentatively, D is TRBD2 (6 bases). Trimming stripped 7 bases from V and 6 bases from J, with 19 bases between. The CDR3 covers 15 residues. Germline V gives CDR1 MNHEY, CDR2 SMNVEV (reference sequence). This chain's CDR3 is CASTLTETSINEQFF. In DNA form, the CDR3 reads TGTGCCAGCACCTTGACAGAGACTAGTATCAATGAGCAGTTCTTC.

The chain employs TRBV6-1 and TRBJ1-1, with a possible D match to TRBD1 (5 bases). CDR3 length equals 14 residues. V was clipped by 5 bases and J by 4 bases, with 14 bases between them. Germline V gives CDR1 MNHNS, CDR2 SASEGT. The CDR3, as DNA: TGTGCCAGCAGTACCGGGGACGTAGCCACTGAAGCTTTCTTT. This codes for CASSTGDVATEAFF.

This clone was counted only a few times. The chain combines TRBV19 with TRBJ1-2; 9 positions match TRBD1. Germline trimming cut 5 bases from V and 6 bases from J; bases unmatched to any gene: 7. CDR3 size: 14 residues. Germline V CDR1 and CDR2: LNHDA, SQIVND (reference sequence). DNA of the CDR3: TGTGCCAGTAGTGCCCCCGGGACAGGGAATGGCTACACCTTC. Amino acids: CASSAPGTGNGYTF.

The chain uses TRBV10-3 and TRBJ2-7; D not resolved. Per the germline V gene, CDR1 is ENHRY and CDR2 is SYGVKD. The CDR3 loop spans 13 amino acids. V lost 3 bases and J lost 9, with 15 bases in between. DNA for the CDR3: TGTGCCATCAGTGACCCATACTTGAGTCGGCAGTACTTC. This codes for CAISDPYLSRQYF.